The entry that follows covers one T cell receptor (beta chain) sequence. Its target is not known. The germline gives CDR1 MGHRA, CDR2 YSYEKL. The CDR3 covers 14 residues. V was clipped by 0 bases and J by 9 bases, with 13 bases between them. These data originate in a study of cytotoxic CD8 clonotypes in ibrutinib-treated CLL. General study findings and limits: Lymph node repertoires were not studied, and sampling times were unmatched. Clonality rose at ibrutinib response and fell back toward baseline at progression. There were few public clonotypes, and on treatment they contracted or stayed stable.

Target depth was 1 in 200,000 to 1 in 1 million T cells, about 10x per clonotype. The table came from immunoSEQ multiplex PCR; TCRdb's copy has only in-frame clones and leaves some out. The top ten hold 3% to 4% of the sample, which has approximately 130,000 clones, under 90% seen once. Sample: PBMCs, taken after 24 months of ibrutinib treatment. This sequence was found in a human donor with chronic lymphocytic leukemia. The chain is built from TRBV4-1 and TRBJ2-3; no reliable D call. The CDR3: CASSQDRGGPTQYF. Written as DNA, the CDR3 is TGCGCCAGCAGCCAAGATCGTGGCGGCCCCACGCAGTATTTT.